Each of the 16 T cell receptor beta chains below was sequenced from the same sample in a study of blood T cell repertoires in COVID-19. Generated by immunoSEQ multiplex PCR, the TCRdb table keeps only in-frame clones and is missing some. This sample has about 62,000 clones; more than 60% occur once, and the top ten carry about 20%. Sequenced sample: peripheral blood. The receptors shown here come from a woman over 75 with active or convalescent COVID-19.

This CDR3 is CASSPPWQGGNEQFF. The CDR3 DNA is TGTGCCAGCTCACCACCTTGGCAGGGTGGAAATGAGCAGTTCTTC. This chain connects TRBV18 to TRBJ2-1; tentatively, D is TRBD1 (5 bases). The CDR3 has 15 residues. V was trimmed by 0 bases and J by 7 bases, leaving 13 bases between them. Germline V gene sequence: CDR1 KGHSH, CDR2 LQKENI.

The genes are TRBV19 and TRBJ2-7, with D tentatively TRBD1 (8 bases). CDR1 and CDR2 from the germline V gene are LNHDA and SQIVND (reference sequence). V lost 6 bases and J 7 bases, leaving 13 bases between the germline ends. The CDR3 spans 12 residues. CDR3 DNA: TGTGCCAGTAGGAAACAGGGGGGGGAGCAGTACTTC. This translates into CASRKQGGEQYF.

J is TRBJ2-5 and V is TRBV18; 9 bases match TRBD1. Trimming took 3 bases from V and 4 from J; bases not matched to a gene: 6. The CDR3 has 15 residues. Germline V gives CDR1 KGHSH, CDR2 LQKENI. CDR3 sequence reads: CASSPTGGGLETQYF. The CDR3 DNA reads TGTGCCAGCTCACCGACAGGGGGAGGCTTAGAGACCCAGTACTTC.

This clone was detected only a few times. The V and J genes are TRBV4-1 and TRBJ1-1; D is perhaps TRBD1 (5 bases). V shed 4 bases and J shed 6 bases, with 12 bases lying between them. This CDR3 region has 13 residues. Germline CDR1 reads MGHRA; CDR2 reads YSYEKL. DNA for the CDR3: TGCGCCAGCAGCCGGGCAGGGTATCCTGAAGCTTTCTTT. Residues: CASSRAGYPEAFF.

This rearrangement joins TRBV5-6 to TRBJ2-5; D is perhaps TRBD1 (5 bases). The CDR3 has 13 amino acids. V was clipped by 0 bases and J by 5 bases, with 8 bases between them. CDR1 and CDR2 from the germline V gene are SGHDT and YYEEEE. The CDR3 region has the DNA TGTGCCAGCAGCTTGGGCAGGGCGGAGACCCAGTACTTC. This translates into CASSLGRAETQYF.

The chain carries TRBV29-1 and TRBJ2-7; the match to TRBD1 covers 7 bases. Per the germline V gene, CDR1 is SQVTM and CDR2 is ANQGSEA. V lost 7 bases and J lost 3; bases outside the gene matches: 9. The CDR3 is made up of 13 amino acids. The CDR3 protein is CSARQGGNYEQYF. As DNA, the CDR3 is TGCAGCGCTAGACAGGGTGGCAACTACGAGCAGTACTTC.

This sequence joins TRBV5-1 and TRBJ1-2, with D tentatively TRBD1 (6 bases). Trimming stripped 4 bases from V and 4 bases from J, with 11 bases between. This CDR3 contains 13 residues. From germline, CDR1 is SGHRS and CDR2 YFSETQ. CDR3 in DNA: TGCGCCAGCAGCCCGGCACAGGGCTATGGCTACACCTTC. Translation: CASSPAQGYGYTF.

The rearrangement uses TRBV30 and TRBJ1-2, with 7 bases lining up with TRBD1. With V trimmed by 0 bases and J by 0 bases, 1 base remained unmatched. Per germline, CDR1 GTSNPN and CDR2 SVGIG (reference sequence). The CDR3 extends over 14 amino acids. The CDR3 sequence: CAWSVGQANYGYTF. For the CDR3, the DNA is TGTGCCTGGAGTGTAGGACAGGCTAACTATGGCTACACCTTC.

This clone was observed once. This chain joins TRBV3-1 (or the pseudogene TRBV3-2) and TRBJ2-7; D unclear. The CDR3 has 14 amino acids. The ends were cut back, 3 bases at V and 6 bases at J, with 15 bases in the middle. Germline V lookup: CDR1 LGHDT, CDR2 YNNKEL (reference sequence). DNA of the CDR3: TGTGCCAGCAGCCACGTGAATTCCGTCGGCGAGCAGTACTTC. Its protein is CASSHVNSVGEQYF.

This chain connects TRBV10-3 to TRBJ2-7; possible D gene TRBD1, 6 bases. The CDR3 sequence is 13 residues long. Germline CDR1 reads ENHRY; CDR2 reads SYGVKD. Trimming removed 7 bases from V and 0 bases from J, with 10 bases in between. In nucleotides, the CDR3 is TGTGCCATCACACAGGGCGGCTCCTACGAGCAGTACTTC. This encodes CAITQGGSYEQYF.

The rearrangement uses TRBV5-1 and TRBJ2-1; TRBD2 might be the D (7 bases). The CDR3 has 14 residues. Germline-derived CDR1 and CDR2 are SGHRS and YFSETQ. Deletions cut 4 bases from V and 5 bases from J, with 13 bases between. For the CDR3, the DNA is TGCGCCAGCAGCCGATCGGGGGGCGACAATGAGCAGTTCTTC. Protein product: CASSRSGGDNEQFF.

This chain joins TRBV4-1 and TRBJ1-6; 9 bases align to TRBD1. Trimming at V came to 3 bases and at J to 7 bases, leaving 10 bases not matched to a gene. Germline V gene sequence: CDR1 MGHRA, CDR2 YSYEKL. This CDR3 region has 17 residues. The chain's CDR3 is CASSQHRGRLENSPLHF. The CDR3 DNA sequence: TGCGCCAGCAGCCAGCACAGGGGGCGTTTGGAAAATTCACCCCTCCACTTT.

This clone was observed a handful of times. The CDR3 region has the DNA TGCGCCAGCAGTGACATACTCTCTGGAAACACCATATATTTT. It codes for CASSDILSGNTIYF. V and J are TRBV10-1 and TRBJ1-3; D not resolved. The V gene lost 3 bases and the J gene lost 0 bases, with 6 bases spanning the gap. This CDR3 is built from 14 residues. The germline V gene encodes CDR1 WNHNN and CDR2 SYGVQD (reference sequence).

This chain joins TRBV5-1 and TRBJ2-3; 10 nucleotides line up with TRBD2. Germline assignment: CDR1 SGHRS and CDR2 YFSETQ. CDR3 length: 17 residues. V trimming: 0 bases; J trimming: 4 bases; junction bases outside the gene matches: 8. The CDR3 reads CASSLAVAGGLSDTQYF. DNA for the CDR3: TGCGCCAGCAGCTTGGCCGTAGCGGGGGGTCTTTCAGATACGCAGTATTTT.

In its sample, this clone was seen once. V is TRBV5-1 and J is TRBJ1-1; D is ambiguous. Germline V CDR1 and CDR2: SGHRS, YFSETQ. The CDR3 is made up of 14 amino acids. Trimming removed 1 base at V and 1 base at J, with 8 bases between. CDR3 sequence: CASSLSSGNTEAFF. Written as DNA, the CDR3 is TGCGCCAGCAGCTTGTCGTCGGGGAACACTGAAGCTTTCTTT.

This chain connects TRBV25-1 to TRBJ1-1; 8 nucleotides align to TRBD1. V lost 3 bases to trimming and J lost 3 bases; unmatched junction nucleotides: 3. Germline CDR1 and CDR2: MGHDK and SYGVNS. The CDR3 covers 14 residues. CDR3 DNA sequence: TGTGCCAGCAGTGAGACAGGGGCTTACACTGAAGCTTTCTTT. Encoded protein: CASSETGAYTEAFF.